This is a list of T cell receptor beta chains from one sample in a study of T cells in Graves' hyperthyroidism and ophthalmopathy. TCRdb recomputed calls from the multiplex PCR reads with MiXCR, one row per CDR3 protein. The sample contains about 840,000 distinct CDR3 sequences, roughly 40% of which appear only once. Source material: blood. All receptors derive from a man aged 18 to 35 with Graves' hyperthyroidism. Each CDR3 is given with its conserved first and last residue. The D gene is left open where the match is weak. Only some rows state a clone size, as once, few, many or a class for expanded clones.

v_gene	d_gene	j_gene	abundance	CDR3aa	CDR3nt
TRBV29-1	NA	TRBJ1-3	NA	CSVEGNRNTIYF	TGCAGCGTTGAGGGGAATCGAAACACCATATATTTT
TRBV7-2	TRBD2	TRBJ2-7	NA	CASSQDGGRAVSSYEQYF	TGCGCCAGCAGCCAAGATGGAGGGAGGGCCGTAAGCTCCTACGAGCAGTACTTC
TRBV29-1	TRBD1	TRBJ2-5	many	CSAARGQERKETQYF	TGCAGCGCTGCTCGGGGACAGGAACGCAAAGAGACCCAGTACTTC
TRBV20-1	TRBD2	TRBJ2-7	NA	CSAREGLADLSEQYF	TGCAGTGCTAGAGAGGGACTAGCGGACCTAAGCGAGCAGTACTTC
TRBV7-2	NA	TRBJ2-7	NA	CAWSAGQTIYEQYF	TGTGCCTGGAGTGCGGGACAGACCATTTACGAGCAGTACTTC
TRBV2	NA	TRBJ1-3	NA	CASSEGDLSGNTIYF	TGTGCCAGCAGTGAGGGGGACCTCTCTGGAAACACCATATATTTT
TRBV20-1	TRBD1	TRBJ1-1	NA	CSASEGTATEAFF	TGCAGTGCTAGTGAGGGGACAGCCACTGAAGCTTTCTTT
TRBV25-1	NA	TRBJ1-2	NA	CARDPRRREGYTF	TGTGCCAGAGATCCGCGGCGGAGGGAGGGCTACACCTTC
TRBV29-1	NA	TRBJ2-3	NA	CSVRSSGTDTQYF	TGCAGCGTTAGGTCTAGCGGCACAGATACGCAGTATTTT
TRBV7-9	TRBD2	TRBJ2-7	NA	CASSGGTGGGDSYEQYF	TGTGCCAGCAGCGGCGGGACTGGCGGGGGGGACTCCTACGAGCAGTACTTC
TRBV5-6	TRBD2	TRBJ2-7	NA	CASSLRTSGTTYEQYF	TGTGCCAGCAGCTTAAGGACTAGCGGGACGACCTACGAGCAGTACTTC
TRBV7-6	TRBD1	TRBJ1-1	many	CASSGLQGTTEAFF	TGTGCCAGCAGCGGTCTACAGGGGACGACTGAAGCTTTCTTT
TRBV5-1	TRBD1	TRBJ1-1	many	CASSRTGNTEAFF	TGTGCCAGCAGTCGGACAGGGAACACTGAAGCTTTCTTT
TRBV11-2	TRBD2	TRBJ2-2	NA	CASSLSWLAGTGELFF	TGTGCCAGCAGCTTATCGTGGCTAGCGGGAACCGGGGAGCTGTTTTTT